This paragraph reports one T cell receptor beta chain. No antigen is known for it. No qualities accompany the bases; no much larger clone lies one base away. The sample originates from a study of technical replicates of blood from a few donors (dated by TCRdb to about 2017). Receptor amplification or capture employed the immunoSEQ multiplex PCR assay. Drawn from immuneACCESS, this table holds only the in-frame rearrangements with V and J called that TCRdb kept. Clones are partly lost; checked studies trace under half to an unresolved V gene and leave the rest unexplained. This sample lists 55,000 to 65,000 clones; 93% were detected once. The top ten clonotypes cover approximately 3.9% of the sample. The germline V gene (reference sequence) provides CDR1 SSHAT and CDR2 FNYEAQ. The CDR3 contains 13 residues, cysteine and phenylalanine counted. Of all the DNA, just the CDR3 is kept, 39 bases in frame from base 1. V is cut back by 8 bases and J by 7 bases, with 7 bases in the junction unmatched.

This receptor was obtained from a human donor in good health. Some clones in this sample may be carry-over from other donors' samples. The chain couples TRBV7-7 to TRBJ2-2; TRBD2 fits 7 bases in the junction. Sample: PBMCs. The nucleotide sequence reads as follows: TGTGCCAGCTCGGGCGGGAGAGGCGGGGAGCTGTTTTTT. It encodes CASSGGRGGELFF.